This is a list of T cell receptor beta chains from one sample in a study of cytomegalovirus exposure and HLA in healthy donors. Assay used: immunoSEQ multiplex PCR; TCRdb lists only in-frame clones, some missing. The data contain more than 95,000 clones, about 9.5% of them singletons. Material for sequencing was PBMCs. These receptors were collected from a man aged 35 to 55 in good health and CMV-seropositive. Each CDR3 is given with its conserved first and last residue. D genes are given only for firm matches. Clone size, where shown, is once, few, many, or a class for clones that have expanded.

j_call	clone_size	d_call	cdr3_length	v_call	cdr3_aa	cdr3_nt
TRBJ2-1	few	-	15	TRBV19	CASSPRLETYNEQFF	TGTGCCAGTAGTCCCCGACTCGAAACCTACAATGAGCAGTTCTTC
TRBJ1-4	-	-	15	TRBV30	CAWREKGVANEKLFF	TGTGCCTGGAGGGAGAAAGGGGTGGCTAATGAAAAACTGTTTTTT
TRBJ1-3	few	-	15	TRBV27	CASTTPAGEGNTIYF	TGTGCCAGCACTACCCCAGCCGGGGAGGGGAACACCATATATTTT
TRBJ2-3	-	-	13	TRBV6-5	CASRKNREGTQYF	TGTGCCAGCAGAAAAAACAGGGAAGGTACGCAGTATTTT
TRBJ2-3	few	-	15	TRBV11-3	CASSSRGGPQRTQYF	TGTGCCAGCAGCTCGCGCGGGGGCCCACAACGGACGCAGTATTTT
TRBJ2-3	few	-	14	TRBV18	CASSPPGHRDTQYF	TGTGCCAGCTCACCACCGGGACACCGGGATACGCAGTATTTT
TRBJ1-2	-	TRBD1	13	TRBV10-3	CAISEQGQVGYTF	TGTGCCATCAGCGAACAGGGGCAGGTGGGCTACACCTTC
TRBJ2-1	-	TRBD1	14	TRBV10-3	CAITEGQGSNEQFF	TGTGCCATCACCGAAGGACAGGGGAGCAATGAGCAGTTCTTC
TRBJ2-1	few	-	14	TRBV7-2	CASSPRDSNNEQFF	TGTGCCAGCAGCCCCCGGGACTCCAACAATGAGCAGTTCTTC
TRBJ2-5	few	TRBD2	16	TRBV30	CAWSVPGTSGWGTQYF	TGTGCCTGGAGTGTACCCGGGACTAGCGGGTGGGGGACCCAGTACTTC
TRBJ2-7	-	TRBD1	14	TRBV15	CATSNSGGLYEQYF	TGTGCCACCAGCAACTCAGGGGGCCTATACGAGCAGTACTTC
TRBJ2-1	few	TRBD1	15	TRBV27	CASSLTGGGFVEQFF	TGTGCCAGCAGTTTGACAGGGGGAGGATTTGTTGAGCAGTTCTTC
TRBJ2-3	-	-	18	TRBV27	CASTSYRQVAGNTDTQYF	TGTGCCAGCACAAGCTATCGACAGGTTGCGGGCAACACAGATACGCAGTATTTT
TRBJ1-2	-	TRBD1	18	TRBV7-9	CASSPKGGPRVTGYGYTF	TGTGCCAGCAGCCCTAAAGGGGGCCCCAGGGTTACAGGCTATGGCTACACCTTC
TRBJ1-2	-	-	15	TRBV5-1	CASSPTDSTGYGYTF	TGCGCCAGCAGCCCAACGGACTCGACCGGCTATGGCTACACCTTC
TRBJ2-7	many	TRBD2	15	TRBV7-2	CASSYGGTSSYEQYF	TGTGCCAGCAGCTACGGCGGGACTAGCTCCTACGAGCAGTACTTC
TRBJ2-5	few	TRBD2	16	TRBV7-2	CASSLDLAGGQETQYF	TGTGCCAGCAGCTTAGACCTAGCGGGAGGGCAAGAGACCCAGTACTTC
TRBJ2-7	few	TRBD2	14	TRBV10-3	CAIGAGLVNDEQYF	TGTGCCATCGGGGCGGGACTAGTTAACGACGAGCAGTACTTC
TRBJ1-5	few	-	12	TRBV6-5	CASSPPNQPQHF	TGTGCCAGCAGTCCCCCTAATCAGCCCCAGCATTTT
TRBJ2-5	few	-	17	TRBV28	CASRNTGTRSLKETQYF	TGTGCCAGCAGAAACACCGGGACTCGAAGCCTCAAAGAGACCCAGTACTTC
TRBJ2-7	few	TRBD1	15	TRBV19	CASRPGTGFSYEQYF	TGTGCCAGTAGACCCGGGACAGGGTTCTCCTACGAGCAGTACTTC
TRBJ1-1	-	TRBD1	14	TRBV5-5	CASSWTGLHTEAFF	TGTGCCAGCAGCTGGACAGGGTTGCACACTGAAGCTTTCTTT
TRBJ2-5	few	-	15	TRBV19	CASSTLGTLQETQYF	TGTGCCAGTAGTACTCTCGGGACACTTCAAGAGACCCAGTACTTC
TRBJ2-1	-	TRBD2	16	TRBV5-6	CASSLATGGPSNEQFF	TGTGCCAGCAGCTTGGCGACGGGAGGGCCATCGAATGAGCAGTTCTTC
TRBJ2-1	-	-	13	TRBV6-5	CASRFELRNEQFF	TGTGCCAGCCGGTTCGAGCTCCGCAATGAGCAGTTCTTC
TRBJ2-1	-	TRBD1	15	TRBV27	CASSLGQGARDEQFF	TGTGCCAGCAGTTTAGGGCAGGGGGCGCGGGATGAGCAGTTCTTC
TRBJ1-1	few	-	14	TRBV5-5	CASSFGGMNTEAFF	TGTGCCAGCAGCTTTGGGGGCATGAACACTGAAGCTTTCTTT
TRBJ2-7	-	TRBD2	13	TRBV2	CASSSSGPYEQYF	TGTGCCAGCAGTTCTAGCGGACCCTACGAGCAGTACTTC
TRBJ1-2	many	-	12	TRBV10-3	CAISAPSIGYTF	TGTGCCATCAGTGCCCCTAGTATTGGCTACACCTTC
TRBJ2-2	-	TRBD2	15	TRBV7-7	CASTTNREGTGELFF	TGTGCTAGCACCACCAACCGGGAGGGGACCGGGGAGCTGTTTTTT
TRBJ2-5	-	-	14	TRBV6-5	CASSYPGRAKTQYF	TGTGCCAGCAGTTACCCCGGCAGGGCCAAGACCCAGTACTTC
TRBJ2-1	-	-	12	TRBV11-2	CASSRSYNEQFF	TGTGCCAGCAGTCGTTCCTACAATGAGCAGTTCTTC
TRBJ2-7	-	-	12	TRBV28	CASRASGYEQYF	TGTGCCAGCAGGGCCAGCGGCTACGAGCAGTACTTC
TRBJ1-1	-	-	13	TRBV11-3	CASSSLPLTEAFF	TGTGCCAGCAGCTCACTCCCACTCACTGAAGCTTTCTTT
TRBJ1-5	few	-	14	TRBV11-2	CASSALRGNQPQHF	TGTGCCAGCAGCGCTCTCAGGGGCAATCAGCCCCAGCATTTT
TRBJ1-5	few	TRBD1	15	TRBV7-9	CASSYGQGGNQPQHF	TGTGCCAGCAGCTACGGACAGGGGGGGAATCAGCCCCAGCATTTT
TRBJ2-1	-	TRBD1	13	TRBV7-2	CASSFTGANEQFF	TGTGCCAGCAGCTTCACAGGGGCCAATGAGCAGTTCTTC
TRBJ2-2	few	TRBD2	15	TRBV6-5	CASNTGGSLSGELFF	TGTGCCAGCAATACCGGGGGGAGTTTATCCGGGGAGCTGTTTTTT
TRBJ1-2	few	-	13	TRBV19	CASSIQGNYGYTF	TGTGCCAGTAGTATACAGGGAAACTATGGCTACACCTTC
TRBJ1-3	few	TRBD1	17	TRBV27	CASSPDRASYSGNTIYF	TGTGCCAGCAGTCCCGACAGGGCAAGCTACTCTGGAAACACCATATATTTT
TRBJ2-7	-	-	14	TRBV10-3	CAIQEVGATYEQYF	TGTGCCATCCAGGAGGTGGGGGCTACCTACGAGCAGTACTTC
TRBJ1-4	few	TRBD1	15	TRBV19	CASSNRGSTNEKLFF	TGTGCCAGTAGTAACAGGGGGTCAACTAATGAAAAACTGTTTTTT
TRBJ1-2	few	-	16	TRBV27	CASSLWPAGRSYGYTF	TGTGCCAGCAGTTTATGGCCAGCGGGACGGAGCTATGGCTACACCTTC
TRBJ1-1	few	TRBD1	13	TRBV10-3	CATATGGNTEAFF	TGTGCCACCGCCACAGGGGGAAACACTGAAGCTTTCTTT
TRBJ2-7	few	-	11	TRBV7-9	CASSLRYEQYF	TGTGCCAGCAGCCTACGATACGAGCAGTACTTC
TRBJ2-3	-	TRBD2	14	TRBV27	CASSWTSGTDTQYF	TGTGCCAGCAGTTGGACTAGCGGCACAGATACGCAGTATTTT
TRBJ2-4	-	TRBD2	16	TRBV4-1	CASSQVASGRLNIQYF	TGCGCCAGCAGCCAAGTAGCTAGCGGGAGACTGAACATTCAGTACTTC
TRBJ1-2	few	-	15	TRBV21-1	CASSKGGTRNYGYTF	TGTGCCAGCAGCAAAGGGGGGACACGCAACTATGGCTACACCTTC
TRBJ1-1	few	TRBD1	14	TRBV10-1	CASSVTGRNTEAFF	TGCGCCAGCAGTGTGACAGGGAGGAATACTGAAGCTTTCTTT
TRBJ2-3	few	TRBD2	17	TRBV23-1	CASSPPLAGTSTDTQYF	TGCGCCAGCAGTCCCCCGCTAGCGGGAACCTCCACAGATACGCAGTATTTT
TRBJ2-5	-	-	14	TRBV13	CASSFFVYQETQYF	TGTGCCAGCAGCTTCTTTGTGTACCAAGAGACCCAGTACTTC
TRBJ2-2	-	-	14	TRBV2	CASSDTGYTGELFF	TGTGCCAGCAGTGATACGGGGTACACCGGGGAGCTGTTTTTT
TRBJ2-1	few	TRBD2	17	TRBV4-3	CASSQHIGTSGRGEQFF	TGCGCCAGCAGCCAACATATCGGGACTAGCGGGAGGGGTGAGCAGTTCTTC
TRBJ2-1	-	TRBD2	14	TRBV9	CASSPMLADNEQFF	TGTGCCAGCAGCCCAATGCTAGCGGACAATGAGCAGTTCTTC
TRBJ2-7	few	TRBD2	15	TRBV13	CASSLGKLAAYEQYF	TGTGCCAGCAGCTTAGGCAAACTAGCGGCCTACGAGCAGTACTTC